One sample yielded the 17 T cell receptor beta chains listed below, sequenced in a study of T cells in Graves' hyperthyroidism and ophthalmopathy (dated by TCRdb to 2018 to 2020). Library preparation used multiplex PCR. Sequencing used an Illumina HiSeq 2000. TCR beta CDR3 regions were amplified from RNA transcripts. A first-round RT-PCR of the TCR CDR3 used the HTBI primer set with the Qiagen OneStep RT-PCR kit. TCRdb took the public reads, trimmed them with fastp at Q25, ran MiXCR for clone calling and kept in-frame beta chains. One record per CDR3 amino acid sequence lists the most common genes and DNA. The sample table lists 300,000 to 400,000 distinct CDR3 sequences, 15% to 20% of them with a count of one. The ten largest clones take up under 55% of the sample. Specimen: blood. These receptors were taken from a woman between 50 and 59 years old with Graves' hyperthyroidism.

The V gene is TRBV18, the J gene TRBJ2-4, with D perhaps TRBD1 (6 bases). There are 14 residues in the CDR3. Germline assignment: CDR1 KGHSH and CDR2 LQKENI. V was shortened by 6 bases and J by 4 bases, with 13 bases between the two germline ends. The DNA for the CDR3 is TGTGCCAGCTCGCCTGGACAGACTAAAAACATTCAGTACTTC. Protein product: CASSPGQTKNIQYF.

The CDR3 DNA is TGTGCCAGTTCCCCCCGACACCTGGGCGGAAACATTCAGTACTTC. This gives the protein CASSPRHLGGNIQYF. The chain joins TRBV19 to TRBJ2-4; D unresolved. Trimming took 8 bases from V and 6 from J, leaving 20 bases between them. The CDR3 has 15 amino acids. Per germline, CDR1 LNHDA and CDR2 SQIVND (reference sequence).

In this sample, this clonotype turned up a few times. The chain employs TRBV20-1 and TRBJ2-1, with 15 nucleotides matching TRBD2. Germline CDR1 reads DFQATT; CDR2 reads SNEGSKA (reference sequence). The CDR3 is 19 amino acids. V was pared by 5 bases and J by 2 bases, with 13 bases of the junction left unmatched. The CDR3 nucleotides are TGCAGTGCTGAGACCTCGGGACTAGCGGGAGGCCCTACCTACAATGAGCAGTTCTTC. Protein sequence: CSAETSGLAGGPTYNEQFF.

This clonotype was found a few times. V is TRBV5-1 and J is TRBJ1-2; 8 nucleotides match TRBD1. The CDR3 spans 14 residues. Germline CDR1 SGHRS, CDR2 YFSETQ. The V and J ends lost 3 bases and 3 bases, in that order; junction bases with no gene match: 4. CDR3 sequence (DNA): TGCGCCAGCAGCTGGACAGGGCGAGACTATGGCTACACCTTC. It encodes CASSWTGRDYGYTF.

The rearrangement joins TRBV19 to TRBJ2-2; no clear D. V was trimmed by 1 base and J by 3 bases, leaving 18 bases between them. This CDR3 region has 18 residues. Germline lookup yields CDR1 LNHDA and CDR2 SQIVND (reference sequence). The CDR3 loop is CASSIGWSENLHTGELFF. In nucleotides, the CDR3 is TGTGCCAGTAGTATAGGGTGGTCCGAAAATCTCCACACCGGGGAGCTGTTTTTT.

The genes are TRBV5-1 and TRBJ2-1; a possible D gene is TRBD1 (5 bases). The CDR3 contains 14 residues. The germline CDR1 and CDR2 sequences are SGHRS and YFSETQ. V was trimmed by 0 bases and J by 6 bases, leaving 10 bases between them. The CDR3 is CASSLVARVNEQFF. CDR3 bases: TGCGCCAGCAGCTTGGTGGCCAGGGTCAATGAGCAGTTCTTC.

The chain links TRBV20-1 to TRBJ2-2, with TRBD1 matching 9 bases. The CDR3 extends over 15 amino acids. J lost 4 bases, V lost 7 bases, and 10 bases had no gene match. CDR1 and CDR2 from the germline V gene are DFQATT and SNEGSKA (reference sequence). For the CDR3, the DNA is TGCAGTGTGCCCGGCGGGACAGGGCTCACCGGGGAGCTGTTTTTT. Amino acids: CSVPGGTGLTGELFF.

In its sample, this clonotype was seen many times. The chain is built from TRBV2 and TRBJ1-2; the D gene is possibly TRBD1 (6 bases). The V and J ends lost 7 bases and 7 bases respectively, with 10 bases between them. Looked up from germline, CDR1 is SNHLY and CDR2 is FYNNEI. The CDR3 has 11 residues. The DNA for the CDR3 is TGTGCCAGCAACCCGGGGGCTGGCTACACCTTC. It codes for CASNPGAGYTF.

V and J are TRBV3-1 and TRBJ2-3; 9 bases agree with TRBD2. Trimming cost V 4 bases and J 5 bases; bases outside gene matches: 10. This CDR3 is built from 16 residues. CDR1 LGHDT and CDR2 YNNKEL come from the germline V gene (reference sequence). The CDR3 sequence: CASSPEGRGGVDTQYF. The CDR3, as DNA: TGTGCCAGCAGCCCGGAGGGGCGGGGGGGTGTAGATACGCAGTATTTT.

Note on this clonotype: Since a much larger clone is just one base distant, this may be a read error. The chain combines TRBV18 with TRBJ2-7, with D uncertain. The J call may be faulty, since TRBJ2-1 better matches the DNA end. This CDR3 is 16 amino acids long. Germline V gene sequence: CDR1 KGHSH, CDR2 LQKENI. As DNA, the CDR3 is TGTGCCAGCTCACCTGAAAATTCGGCCGTTACCTACGAGCAGTTCTTC. Amino acids: CASSPENSAVTYEQFF.

This clonotype was counted at least ten times. CDR3 sequence (DNA): TGCAGTGCTAAACAGGGTTTGACTGAAGCTTTCTTT. Encoded protein: CSAKQGLTEAFF. The rearrangement links TRBV20-1 to TRBJ1-1; D is perhaps TRBD1 (6 bases). The CDR3 sequence is 12 residues long. Germline V gene lookup returns CDR1 DFQATT and CDR2 SNEGSKA (reference sequence). V gave up 4 bases and J gave up 5 bases, with 11 bases separating them.

V and J are TRBV27 and TRBJ2-1; 8 bases fit TRBD1. V gave up 6 bases and J gave up 4 bases; unmatched junction bases: 14. CDR3 length: 17 amino acids. Per germline, CDR1 MNHEY and CDR2 SMNVEV (reference sequence). The CDR3 coding sequence is TGTGCCAGCAGAACAACGGCCGGACAGGGTGGTTACAATGAGCAGTTCTTC. It specifies CASRTTAGQGGYNEQFF.

This rearrangement joins TRBV29-1 to TRBJ2-1; 8 positions agree with TRBD1. The CDR3 contains 14 residues. The junction had 10 bases not matched to a gene; V was cut back by 6 bases and J by 6 bases. Germline V gives CDR1 SQVTM, CDR2 ANQGSEA. CDR3 sequence (DNA): TGCAGCGTCAACACGGCCAGGGGGCCCAATGAGCAGTTCTTC. It yields the protein CSVNTARGPNEQFF.

This clonotype was counted many times. The V call is TRBV2, the J call TRBJ1-1; D gene unclear. V was pared by 7 bases and J by 3 bases, with 9 bases between. Germline-derived CDR1 and CDR2 are SNHLY and FYNNEI. The CDR3 extends over 12 amino acids. The CDR3 here is CASISGYTEAFF. Written as DNA, the CDR3 is TGTGCCAGCATAAGTGGGTACACTGAAGCTTTCTTT.

This clonotype has ten or more counts. V and J are TRBV11-2 and TRBJ1-1, with unresolved D. The germline V gene has CDR1 SGHAT and CDR2 FQNNGV. Trimming took 2 bases from V and 8 from J, leaving 12 bases between them. The CDR3 runs 13 residues. The CDR3 spells CASSLSLGMEAFF. CDR3 DNA sequence: TGTGCCAGCAGCTTAAGTTTAGGGATGGAAGCTTTCTTT.

This clonotype was found once. The genes are TRBV20-1 and TRBJ1-1; D gene ambiguous. The germline gives CDR1 DFQATT, CDR2 SNEGSKA (reference sequence). The CDR3 runs 13 residues. Trimming took 5 bases from V and 2 from J, leaving 12 bases between them. CDR3 nucleotides: TGCAGTGCTCGCGACCGGAAAAACACTGAAGCTTTCTTT. The encoded protein is CSARDRKNTEAFF.

This clonotype was recorded many times. The chain joins TRBV6-6 to TRBJ1-2; 10 nucleotides align to TRBD1. Germline V gene data show CDR1 as MNHNY and CDR2 as SVGAGI (reference sequence). V trimming: 2 bases; J trimming: 3 bases; junction bases outside the gene matches: 15. The length of the CDR3 is 19 residues. The CDR3 DNA reads as TGTGCCAGCAGTTACCCAAATTCGCGACAGGGGGCGTGGGACTATGGCTACACCTTC. Its protein product is CASSYPNSRQGAWDYGYTF.